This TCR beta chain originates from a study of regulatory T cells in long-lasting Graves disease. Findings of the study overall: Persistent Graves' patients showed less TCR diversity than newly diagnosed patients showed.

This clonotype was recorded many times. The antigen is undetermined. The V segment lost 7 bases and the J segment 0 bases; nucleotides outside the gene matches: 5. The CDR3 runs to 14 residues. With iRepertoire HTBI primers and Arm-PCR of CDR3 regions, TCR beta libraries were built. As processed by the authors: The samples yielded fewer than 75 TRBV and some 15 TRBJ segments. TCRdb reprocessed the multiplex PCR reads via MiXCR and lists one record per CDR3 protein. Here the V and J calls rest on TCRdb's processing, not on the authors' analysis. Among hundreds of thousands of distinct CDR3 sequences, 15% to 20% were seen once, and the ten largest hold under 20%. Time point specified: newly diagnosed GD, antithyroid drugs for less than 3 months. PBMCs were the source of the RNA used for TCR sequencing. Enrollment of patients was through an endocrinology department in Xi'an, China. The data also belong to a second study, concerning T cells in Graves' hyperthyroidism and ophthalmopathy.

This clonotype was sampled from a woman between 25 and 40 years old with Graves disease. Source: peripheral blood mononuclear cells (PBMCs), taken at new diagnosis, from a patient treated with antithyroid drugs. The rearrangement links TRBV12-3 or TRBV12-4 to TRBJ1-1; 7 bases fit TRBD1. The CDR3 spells CASTRGTVNTEAFF. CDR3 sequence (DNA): TGTGCCAGCACCCGAGGGACAGTGAACACTGAAGCTTTCTTT.